This TCR beta chain was captured by sequencing in a study of lymphopenia after photon versus proton radiotherapy. Data came from immunoSEQ multiplex PCR; TCRdb stores just in-frame clones and leaves some out. The profile covers approximately 35,000 clones, with roughly 90% appearing a single time and about 7% taken by the ten largest. The CDR3 runs 14 residues. CDR1 and CDR2 from the germline V gene are SGHTA and FQGNSA. V shed 3 bases, J shed 7 bases, and the junction held 4 bases outside the gene matches. The origin of this receptor is a woman between 50 and 59 years old with pancreatic cancer. The V call is TRBV7-2, the J call TRBJ2-7; 12 bases fit TRBD2. This specimen was peripheral blood, taken from a patient treated with photon-based radiotherapy. CDR3 loop: CASSLTSGRGEQYF. As DNA, the CDR3 is TGTGCCAGCAGCTTGACTAGCGGGAGAGGTGAGCAGTACTTC. Full variable domain (outside the CDR3, taken from reference TRBV7-2 and TRBJ2-7): GAGVSQSPSNKVTEKGKDVELRCDPISGHTALYWYRQSLGQGLEFLIYFQGNSAPDKSGLPSDRFSAERTGGSVSTLTIQRTQQEDSAVYLCASSLTSGRGEQYFGPGTRLTVT.